Listed here are 10 T cell receptor beta chains from one sample, sequenced in a study of Tregs in tolerant kidney transplant recipients. TCRdb keeps only in-frame clones here, not all; method: immunoSEQ multiplex PCR. The sample has about 14,000 clones, about 92% seen once; the top ten hold 13%. The material sequenced was CD8+ T cells from blood. These receptors were obtained from a human donor in good health.

This chain joins TRBV5-8 and TRBJ2-3; D possibly corresponds to TRBD2 (6 bases). The CDR3 runs 16 residues. Deletions cut 4 bases from V and 2 bases from J, with 17 bases between. CDR1 is SGHTS and CDR2 is YDEGEE in the germline V gene. CDR3 amino acids: CASSLGDAGITDTQYF. CDR3 sequence (DNA): TGTGCCAGCAGCCTGGGAGACGCGGGGATCACAGATACGCAGTATTTT.

The rearrangement joins TRBV5-5 to TRBJ1-3, with D tentatively TRBD1 (5 bases). Trimming shortened V by 0 bases and J by 4 bases, and 11 bases separated the two germline ends. Germline CDR1 reads SGHKS; CDR2 reads YYEKEE (reference sequence). There are 15 residues in the CDR3. This CDR3 reads CASSLGAGNGNTIYF. As DNA, the CDR3 is TGTGCCAGCAGCTTGGGAGCAGGGAACGGAAACACCATATATTTT.

This chain uses TRBV30 with TRBJ2-5; 13 nucleotides agree with TRBD2. The CDR3 totals 14 residues. V trimming: 5 bases; J trimming: 8 bases; junction bases outside the gene matches: 8. CDR1 and CDR2 from the germline V gene are GTSNPN and SVGIG (reference sequence). The chain's CDR3 is CAWGTGTSGETQYF. DNA for the CDR3: TGTGCCTGGGGAACTGGGACTAGCGGGGAAACCCAGTACTTC. Together with reference TRBV30 and TRBJ2-5, the CDR3 gives the full variable domain: SQTIHQWPATLVQPVGSPLSLECTVEGTSNPNLYWYRQAAGRGLQLLFYSVGIGQISSEVPQNLSASRPQDRQFILSSKKLLLSDSGFYLCAWGTGTSGETQYFGPGTRLLVL.

This CDR3 is CASNGGWDQPQHF. CDR3 DNA sequence: TGTGCCAGTAACGGGGGTTGGGATCAGCCCCAGCATTTT. The rearrangement links TRBV19 to TRBJ1-5, with a possible D match to TRBD1 (5 bases). V was pared by 7 bases and J by 5 bases, with 12 bases between. The length of the CDR3 is 13 residues. Germline V lookup: CDR1 LNHDA, CDR2 SQIVND (reference sequence).

The genes are TRBV7-2 and TRBJ2-7; D perhaps matches TRBD2 (6 bases). The length of the CDR3 is 15 residues. The germline V gene encodes CDR1 SGHTA and CDR2 FQGNSA. The ends were cut back, 5 bases at V and 7 bases at J, with 21 bases in the middle. The CDR3 here is CASSPRAREPKEQYF. The CDR3 DNA follows: TGTGCCAGCAGCCCGCGGGCCCGGGAGCCCAAAGAGCAGTACTTC.

Of note for this clone: Other DNA variants within this sample encode the same CDR3. The V gene is TRBV6-5, the J gene TRBJ2-5, with no clear D. Germline loops: CDR1 MNHEY, CDR2 SVGAGI. The V gene lost 3 bases and the J gene lost 4 bases, with 6 bases spanning the gap. CDR3 length equals 12 residues. The CDR3 protein is CASSYGRETQYF. The CDR3 region has the DNA TGTGCCAGCAGTTATGGTCGAGAGACCCAGTACTTC.

The rearrangement joins TRBV4-3 to TRBJ1-1; D not resolved. The V and J ends lost 0 bases and 7 bases respectively, with 18 bases between them. This CDR3 has 16 amino acids. The germline gives CDR1 LGHNA, CDR2 YSLEER. Here the CDR3 reads CASSQDQRTKAIEAFF. Written as DNA, the CDR3 is TGCGCCAGCAGCCAAGATCAGCGGACGAAAGCTATTGAAGCTTTCTTT.

The chain couples TRBV7-9 to TRBJ2-1, with 10 bases identical to TRBD2. The CDR3 is 15 residues long. The V and J ends lost 5 bases and 8 bases, in that order; junction bases with no gene match: 9. The germline V gene encodes CDR1 SEHNR and CDR2 FQNEAQ (reference sequence). The CDR3 DNA sequence: TGTGCCAGCAGCCCCGGGACTAGCGCGTTCGATGAGCAGTTCTTC. It specifies CASSPGTSAFDEQFF.

The chain couples TRBV4-1 to TRBJ2-7; 11 bases fit TRBD2. The CDR3 extends over 17 amino acids. V lost 1 base, J lost 3 bases, and 8 bases stayed unmatched. CDR1 MGHRA and CDR2 YSYEKL come from the germline V gene. In DNA, the CDR3 is TGCGCCAGCAGCCAAGGTTCCCCGGGACTAGCGGTCTACGAGCAGTACTTC. Translating gives CASSQGSPGLAVYEQYF.

V usage is TRBV19 and J usage is TRBJ1-3; D is ambiguous. The CDR3 spans 12 residues. The germline CDR1 and CDR2 sequences are LNHDA and SQIVND (reference sequence). Trimming took off 4 bases at V and 4 bases at J, with 5 bases between the two ends. This chain's CDR3 is CASSSRGNTIYF. In nucleotides, the CDR3 is TGTGCCAGTAGTAGTAGAGGAAACACCATATATTTT.